One and the same sample provided the 21 T cell receptor beta chains below, sequenced in a study of T cells in localized non-small cell lung cancer. The table came from immunoSEQ multiplex PCR; TCRdb's copy has only in-frame clones and leaves some out. The sample comprises 3,000 to 4,000 clones, roughly a fifth of which are singletons, and under 7.5% rests with the top ten. This material consisted of lung tumor tissue, taken before any cancer treatment. These receptor sequences come from a man aged 18 to 50 with stage II lung adenocarcinoma.

This clone was counted between two and nine times. The chain couples TRBV11-3 to TRBJ2-7; a possible D gene is TRBD1 (6 bases). Trimming shortened V by 5 bases and J by 1 base, and 12 bases separated the two germline ends. From germline, CDR1 is SGHNT and CDR2 YENEEA. The CDR3 loop spans 14 amino acids. CDR3 sequence (DNA): TGTGCCAGCAGCCCAGGACAGCTTTCCTACGAGCAGTACTTC. This gives the protein CASSPGQLSYEQYF.

This clone was counted at least ten times. This chain connects TRBV7-2 to TRBJ1-2, with D tentatively TRBD1 (5 bases). V lost 5 bases, J lost 5 bases, and 18 bases lay in between. This CDR3 has 15 residues. Per germline, CDR1 SGHTA and CDR2 FQGNSA. The CDR3 bases are TGTGCCAGCAGCCCCCCCCTGGGCAGGGATTATGGCTACACCTTC. It codes for CASSPPLGRDYGYTF.

This clone turned up a few times. The CDR3, as DNA: TGTGCCAGCACTTTGGGCTCCTACAATGAGCAGTTCTTC. Its protein product is CASTLGSYNEQFF. The V and J genes are TRBV28 and TRBJ2-1; no clear D. Trimming shortened V by 7 bases and J by 0 bases, and 7 bases separated the two germline ends. The CDR3 loop spans 13 amino acids. In germline, CDR1 is MDHEN, CDR2 SYDVKM. The full variable domain, rest sourced from reference TRBV28 and TRBJ2-1, is DVKVTQSSRYLVKRTGEKVFLECVQDMDHENMFWYRQDPGLGLRLIYFSYDVKMKEKGDIPEGYSVSREKKERFSLILESASTNQTSMYLCASTLGSYNEQFFGPGTRLTVL.

This clone was picked up a small number of times. The rearrangement uses TRBV11-3 and TRBJ1-1, with 9 bases that match TRBD1. CDR3 size: 17 residues. Germline CDR1 and CDR2: SGHNT and YENEEA. The trim removed 3 bases at V and 1 base at J, leaving 9 bases unmatched. CDR3 sequence (DNA): TGTGCCAGCAGCTTGGCGGACAGGGGATATCGGAACACTGAAGCTTTCTTT. Protein: CASSLADRGYRNTEAFF.

A few counts support this clone. The chain carries TRBV6-8 and TRBJ1-1; D unclear. Trimming shortened V by 6 bases and J by 0 bases, and 17 bases separated the two germline ends. Germline loops: CDR1 MNHGY, CDR2 SAAAGT. The CDR3 length is 16 residues. The CDR3 DNA follows: TGTGCCAGCAGCAACGGGAGAGGAGCATTGAACACTGAAGCTTTCTTT. It translates to CASSNGRGALNTEAFF.

The chain carries TRBV6-8 and TRBJ1-1; tentative D call: TRBD1 (6 bases). Trimming cost V 7 bases and J 5 bases, with 14 bases left between them. Germline CDR1 is MNHGY and CDR2 is SAAAGT. CDR3 length: 13 amino acids. The CDR3 loop reads CASTFEGGTEAFF. CDR3 in DNA: TGTGCCAGCACCTTCGAGGGGGGGACTGAAGCTTTCTTT.

By frequency in the sample, this clone is medium-sized. The rearrangement links TRBV6-7 to TRBJ1-2; D unresolved. TRBV6-7 is annotated as an ORF whose role is uncertain. V was clipped by 5 bases and J by 5 bases, with 6 bases between them. This CDR3 has 11 amino acids. The CDR3 DNA follows: TGTGCCAGCAGTGACATATATGGCTACACCTTC. This codes for CASSDIYGYTF.

This clone was counted a few times. This rearrangement joins TRBV28 to TRBJ2-1; 13 bases agree with TRBD2. CDR1 is MDHEN and CDR2 is SYDVKM in the germline V gene. V trimming: 10 bases; J trimming: 15 bases; junction bases outside the gene matches: 15. The CDR3 contains 14 residues. CDR3 in amino acids: CATHSGTSGDFRFF. The CDR3, as DNA: TGTGCCACCCATTCCGGGACTAGCGGGGACTTTCGGTTCTTC. Complete variable domain (other parts from reference TRBV28 and TRBJ2-1): DVKVTQSSRYLVKRTGEKVFLECVQDMDHENMFWYRQDPGLGLRLIYFSYDVKMKEKGDIPEGYSVSREKKERFSLILESASTNQTSMYLCATHSGTSGDFRFFGPGTRLTVL.

This chain connects TRBV18 to TRBJ1-2, with unresolved D. The V end lost 0 bases, the J end lost 6 bases, and 11 bases lay between the germline ends. This CDR3 has 14 amino acids. Germline CDR1 KGHSH, CDR2 LQKENI. CDR3 amino acids: CASSPPTVAHGYTF. The CDR3 nucleotides are TGTGCCAGCTCACCACCCACGGTAGCCCATGGCTACACCTTC.

V gene TRBV6-8 combines with J gene TRBJ1-5; 12 bases are a match to TRBD1. CDR1 is MNHGY, CDR2 SAAAGT, per germline. V dropped 8 bases and J dropped 6; count of bases not matched to a gene: 5. The CDR3 runs 14 residues. The CDR3 sequence is CASLGDRGRQPQHF. The CDR3 nucleotides are TGTGCCAGCCTCGGGGACAGGGGGCGTCAGCCCCAGCATTTT.

V gene TRBV19 combines with J gene TRBJ2-4; D may correspond to TRBD1 or TRBD2 (5 bases each). With 7 bases removed from V and 2 bases from J, the gap between germline ends came to 12 bases. The CDR3 length is 14 residues. CDR1 is LNHDA, CDR2 SQIVND, per germline (reference sequence). CDR3 residues: CASTRDHSKNIQYF. CDR3 bases: TGTGCCAGTACCCGGGACCATTCCAAAAACATTCAGTACTTC.

This clone was seen only a few times. The chain uses TRBV11-3 and TRBJ2-1, with TRBD2 matching over 11 bases. The CDR3 is 16 residues long. The V segment lost 5 bases and the J segment 10 bases; nucleotides outside the gene matches: 13. Germline V gene lookup returns CDR1 SGHNT and CDR2 YENEEA. Here the CDR3 DNA reads TGTGCCAGCAGCCCACCGGCTAGCGGGGGGCCTAGGGAGCAGTTCTTC. Its protein is CASSPPASGGPREQFF.

The CDR3 protein is CASRRTGGISGYTF. Written as DNA, the CDR3 is TGTGCCAGCAGACGGACAGGGGGCATTAGTGGCTACACCTTC. This chain joins TRBV28 and TRBJ1-2; 11 bases align to TRBD1. Germline V gives CDR1 MDHEN, CDR2 SYDVKM. V shed 6 bases, J shed 7 bases, and the junction held 7 bases outside the gene matches. The CDR3 is made up of 14 amino acids.

The genes are TRBV28 and TRBJ1-2; D possibly corresponds to TRBD1 (6 bases). The V end was cut by 8 bases, the J end by 3 bases, with 16 bases between. From germline, CDR1 is MDHEN and CDR2 SYDVKM. The CDR3 covers 14 residues. CDR3 sequence (DNA): TGTGCCAGCCTAGGGGGGGCGCGGTACTATGGCTACACCTTC. Its translation is CASLGGARYYGYTF.

This chain links TRBV11-3 with TRBJ2-4, with TRBD1 as a possible D gene (5 bases). The V gene lost 3 bases and the J gene lost 3 bases, with 9 bases spanning the gap. The CDR3 loop spans 14 amino acids. CDR1 is SGHNT, CDR2 YENEEA, per germline. This CDR3 is CASSLGQNKNIQYF. The CDR3 bases are TGTGCCAGCAGCTTGGGGCAGAACAAAAACATTCAGTACTTC.

The chain couples TRBV30 to TRBJ1-5; perhaps TRBD1 as D (5 bases). With 5 bases removed from V and 0 bases from J, the gap between germline ends came to 14 bases. The CDR3 covers 15 residues. Germline-derived CDR1 and CDR2 are GTSNPN and SVGIG (reference sequence). The CDR3 DNA reads TGTGCCTGGGGAACAGGAGTCAATAGCAATCAGCCCCAGCATTTT. It is translated as CAWGTGVNSNQPQHF.

This clone occurred a few times. The genes are TRBV9 and TRBJ2-1; perhaps D is TRBD1 or TRBD2 (6 bases each). Trimming took 4 bases from V and 10 from J, leaving 12 bases between them. The CDR3 totals 12 residues. Germline assignment: CDR1 SGDLS and CDR2 YYNGEE. The CDR3 bases are TGTGCCAGCAGCTTAATGGGGGGCGAGCAGTTCTTC. Amino acid sequence: CASSLMGGEQFF.

In its sample, this clone was seen a few times. V and J are TRBV11-3 and TRBJ2-2, with a weak D call TRBD2 (6 bases). The CDR3 runs 17 residues. With 5 bases removed from V and 2 bases from J, the gap between germline ends came to 18 bases. Germline values: CDR1 SGHNT, CDR2 YENEEA. CDR3 loop: CASSPSVGLTNTGELFF. The DNA for the CDR3 is TGTGCCAGCAGCCCCTCGGTGGGACTCACCAACACCGGGGAGCTGTTTTTT.

The J gene is TRBJ2-4, the V gene TRBV11-3; D is perhaps TRBD1 or TRBD2 (5 bases each). CDR1 is SGHNT, CDR2 YENEEA, per germline. The germline V and J ends were trimmed by 3 bases and 0 bases, with 6 bases remaining between them. The CDR3 has 14 amino acids. The CDR3: CASSLGEAKNIQYF. CDR3 nucleotide sequence: TGTGCCAGCAGCTTGGGGGAAGCCAAAAACATTCAGTACTTC.

This clone was detected a few times. CDR3 sequence: CASSIFGGQGDGYGYTF. In DNA, the CDR3 is TGTGCCAGTAGTATCTTCGGAGGACAGGGGGACGGCTATGGCTACACCTTC. The V call is TRBV19, the J call TRBJ1-2; TRBD1 matches at 10 bases. The CDR3 extends over 17 amino acids. Germline loops: CDR1 LNHDA, CDR2 SQIVND (reference sequence). V trimming: 3 bases; J trimming: 4 bases; junction bases outside the gene matches: 11.

By share, this clone counts as medium-sized (0.01 to 0.1%). The chain is built from TRBV9 and TRBJ2-7; D could derive from TRBD1 or TRBD2 (5 bases each). Trimming cost V 7 bases and J 2 bases, with 19 bases left between them. The CDR3 has 15 residues. The V gene's germline CDR1 is SGDLS and CDR2 YYNGEE. The CDR3 sequence is CASGVGTEIPYEQYF. CDR3 nucleotides: TGTGCCAGCGGGGTCGGGACGGAGATCCCCTACGAGCAGTACTTC.